This T cell receptor (beta chain) was sequenced during a study of T cells in localized non-small cell lung cancer. Study-level findings and limits: Uninvolved adjacent lung showed the highest T cell clonality, exceeding tumor. The appearance of a median 57 of the top 100 tumor clones was seen in adjacent lung. A raised T cell density in blood coincided with lengthier overall survival.

Generated by immunoSEQ multiplex PCR, the TCRdb table keeps only in-frame clones and is missing some. The data show tens of thousands of clones, over 70% seen once. Regarding this clone: The antigen is unknown.

The V gene's germline CDR1 is MGHRA and CDR2 YSYEKL. There are 17 residues in the CDR3. The V gene lost 7 bases and the J gene lost 3 bases, with 23 bases spanning the gap. The sample consisted of peripheral blood, taken before any cancer treatment. The rearrangement uses TRBV4-1 and TRBJ2-3, with D maybe TRBD2 (6 bases). This TCR was sampled from a woman aged 35 to 70 with stage I lung adenocarcinoma. The CDR3 DNA sequence: TGCGCCAGCACCTCGTGGCGGACTACCCAGTCTACAGATACGCAGTATTTT. This gives the protein CASTSWRTTQSTDTQYF.